This passage covers 13 T cell receptor beta chains from one sample sequenced in a study of breast tumors, draining lymph nodes, adjacent tissues. TCRdb re-called the multiplex PCR reads through MiXCR, storing one row per CDR3 protein. The table has about 130,000 distinct CDR3 sequences, 21% seen once. Axillary draining lymph nodes of breast cancer patients supplied the node samples. The sequencing sample was made of axillary lymph node tissue. These receptors were obtained from a female donor with breast cancer. Some clones in this sample may be carry-over from other donors' samples.

On this clonotype: A read error may explain this, as a much larger clone is one base away. The CDR3 DNA follows: TGTGCCAGCAGTTTAGGGACAGACGGCTACGAGCAGTACTTC. Amino acid sequence: CASSLGTDGYEQYF. The gene calls are TRBV6-6 and TRBJ2-7, with 7 bases fitting TRBD1. CDR3 length: 14 amino acids. V lost 4 bases, J lost 3 bases, and 6 bases stayed unmatched. Germline assignment: CDR1 MNHNY and CDR2 SVGAGI (reference sequence).

This clonotype was counted at least ten times. The rearrangement uses TRBV4-2 and TRBJ1-2; D call uncertain. CDR1 is LGHNA, CDR2 YNFKEQ, per germline. The CDR3 runs 17 residues. Trimming removed 1 base from V and 4 bases from J, with 19 bases in between. The CDR3 loop reads CASSQALQTASAYGYTF. For the CDR3, the DNA is TGTGCCAGCAGCCAAGCCCTCCAAACAGCCTCCGCCTATGGCTACACCTTC.

The chain joins TRBV28 to TRBJ1-4; TRBD1 is a possible D gene (5 bases). Germline V CDR1 and CDR2: MDHEN, SYDVKM. V lost 5 bases and J lost 3, with 13 bases in between. The CDR3 is 15 residues long. This chain's CDR3 is CASSKTVRSNEKLFF. CDR3 coding DNA: TGTGCCAGCAGTAAGACAGTTCGGTCTAATGAAAAACTGTTTTTT.

This clonotype has ten or more counts. The chain carries TRBV10-2 and TRBJ1-6; no clear D. Germline V lookup: CDR1 WSHSY, CDR2 SAAADI. The CDR3 length is 13 residues. The V end was cut by 3 bases, the J end by 10 bases, with 10 bases between. CDR3 sequence: CASSDFDISPLHF. The CDR3 DNA reads as TGCGCCAGCAGTGATTTCGACATCTCACCCCTCCACTTT.

This clonotype has just a few counts. V is TRBV6-5 and J is TRBJ1-2; TRBD1 matches at 8 bases. The CDR3 loop spans 18 amino acids. V lost 0 bases and J lost 6; bases outside the gene matches: 15. CDR1 is MNHEY and CDR2 is SVGAGI in the germline V gene. The CDR3 coding sequence is TGTGCCAGCAGTTACTCCTGGACAGGGAGGGGGTTAGATGATGGCTACACCTTC. Its protein is CASSYSWTGRGLDDGYTF.

This clonotype was counted at least ten times. J is TRBJ1-3 and V is TRBV10-1; no clear D gene. This CDR3 spans 14 amino acids. The V and J ends lost 0 bases and 1 base respectively, with 4 bases between them. Germline V gene lookup returns CDR1 WNHNN and CDR2 SYGVQD (reference sequence). The DNA of the CDR3 is TGCGCCAGCAGTGAGTCTGGGTCTGGAAACACCATATATTTT. Translated: CASSESGSGNTIYF.

Regarding this clonotype: A much larger clone lies a single base off, so this may be a read error. J is TRBJ1-5 and V is TRBV19; D is unresolved. Germline CDR1 is LNHDA and CDR2 is SQIVND (reference sequence). The CDR3 spans 15 residues. The CDR3 bases are TGTGCCGGTAGTAGGAATGGCGCGGGAGGTCAGCCCCAGCATTTT. Residues: CAGSRNGAGGQPQHF.

This clonotype was detected ten times or more. This chain uses TRBV10-3 with TRBJ1-4; D is uncertain. V was pared by 2 bases and J by 5 bases, with 6 bases between. The CDR3 consists of 13 residues. Germline CDR1 is ENHRY and CDR2 is SYGVKD. CDR3 DNA sequence: TGTGCCATCAGTGAGCCGCGAAATGAAAAACTGTTTTTT. It codes for CAISEPRNEKLFF.

This clonotype was picked up a small number of times. This chain joins TRBV28 and TRBJ2-1; 7 nucleotides agree with TRBD2. This CDR3 spans 15 amino acids. The V gene end was trimmed by 5 bases and the J gene end by 1 base; junction bases not matched to a gene: 5. Germline V gives CDR1 MDHEN, CDR2 SYDVKM. In DNA, the CDR3 is TGTGCCAGCAGTCGGGCGGGAGAATCCTACAATGAGCAGTTCTTC. It encodes CASSRAGESYNEQFF.

Comment on this clonotype: Given a much more abundant clone one base away, this may be a read error. The chain has TRBV19 and TRBJ2-7; tentatively, D is TRBD1 (5 bases). Germline CDR1 and CDR2: LNHDA and SQIVND (reference sequence). V was pared by 6 bases and J by 0 bases, with 18 bases between. The CDR3 runs 16 residues. The CDR3 here is CASSRAGFPRSYEQYF. DNA of the CDR3: TGTGCCAGTAGCCGAGCAGGGTTTCCCCGCTCCTACGAGCAGTACTTC.

This sequence joins TRBV9 and TRBJ2-2, with TRBD2 matching 11 bases. The CDR3 extends over 16 amino acids. Trimming cost V 4 bases and J 4 bases; bases outside gene matches: 6. The germline gives CDR1 SGDLS, CDR2 YYNGEE. The CDR3, as DNA: TGTGCCAGCAGCCCACTAGCGGGAGTGGCCACCGGGGAGCTGTTTTTT. Amino acids: CASSPLAGVATGELFF.

This clonotype has at least ten counts. The chain joins TRBV11-3 to TRBJ2-1; D gene uncertain. CDR3 length equals 16 residues. V shed 4 bases and J shed 6 bases, with 19 bases lying between them. Germline V gene lookup returns CDR1 SGHNT and CDR2 YENEEA. For the CDR3, the DNA is TGTGCCAGCAGCTCTAGTGGCCTAGGGTCAATCAATGAGCAGTTCTTC. Residues: CASSSSGLGSINEQFF.

This clonotype was recorded at least ten times. The V call is TRBV6-5, the J call TRBJ1-6; D unresolved. There are 15 residues in the CDR3. V was pared by 10 bases and J by 9 bases, with 22 bases between. Per the germline V gene, CDR1 is MNHEY and CDR2 is SVGAGI. The CDR3 sequence: CATGPGSALGSPLHF. CDR3 nucleotides: TGTGCCACGGGCCCGGGGTCCGCCCTTGGTTCACCCCTCCACTTT.